This T cell receptor (beta chain) is from a study of blood T cell repertoires in COVID-19. Germline-derived CDR1 and CDR2 are MNHEY and SVGEGT. This CDR3 spans 12 amino acids. V shed 5 bases, J shed 5 bases, and the junction held 2 bases outside the gene matches. Sequencing was performed with immunoSEQ multiplex PCR; in TCRdb, only in-frame clones are kept and a portion is missing. The sample contains about 130,000 clones, less than 85% of which appear only once. This chain joins TRBV6-2 or TRBV6-3 and TRBJ2-5; TRBD1 agrees at 7 bases. The sequence was obtained from a woman older than 75 with acute or convalescent COVID-19. Sequenced input: peripheral blood. The CDR3 is CASSETGETQYF. The DNA of the CDR3 is TGTGCCAGCAGTGAGACAGGGGAGACCCAGTACTTC.